This T cell receptor (beta chain) is drawn from a study of T-cell reconstitution after alpha-beta-depleted transplantation in children. Study findings and constraints: Some patients' high day-60 TCRbeta diversity was attributed to recipient cells surviving conditioning. Expanded graft clones, several hundred of them, were reportedly the source of alpha-beta T cells about two months after transplant. T-cell numbers and diversity, one year after transplant, stemmed largely from T cells that were newly produced.

Unique molecular identifiers were built into the TCRbeta library. TCRdb reprocessed the PCR reads via MiXCR and lists one record per CDR3 protein. The sample has 90,000 to 100,000 distinct CDR3 sequences, 23% seen once. This clonotype was counted between two and nine times. Its antigen is still unknown. CDR3 length equals 13 residues. The J segment lost 9 bases and the V segment lost 6 bases, leaving 7 bases of the junction unmatched. Sequences were derived from PBMCs, sampled before TCRalphabeta/CD19-depleted stem cell transplant. The sequence came from a boy aged 2-9 years with acute lymphoblastic leukemia, due to receive a stem cell transplant. The chain carries TRBV12-3 or TRBV12-4 and TRBJ2-1, with 8 bases fitting TRBD2. This chain's CDR3 is CASRPTSAVEQFF. CDR3 bases: TGTGCCAGCAGACCGACTAGCGCGGTTGAGCAGTTCTTC.